These 7 T cell receptor beta chains were all obtained from the same sample, sequenced in a study of cytomegalovirus exposure and HLA in healthy donors. This table comes from immunoSEQ multiplex PCR, and its TCRdb copy is limited to in-frame clones, with some not included. The sample has some 64,000 clones, around 97% seen once. Sequencing used PBMCs. The receptors were sampled from a woman aged 18-35 years in good health and CMV-seropositive.

As concerns this clone: Other DNA variants within this sample encode the same CDR3. This sequence joins TRBV5-1 and TRBJ2-1; 15 positions agree with TRBD2. The ends lost 4 bases at V and 10 bases at J; junction bases unmatched: 6. This CDR3 has 15 residues. CDR1 is SGHRS, CDR2 YFSETQ, per germline. In nucleotides, the CDR3 is TGCGCCAGCAGCCCGGGACTAGCGGGAGGCAGAGAGCAGTTCTTC. Translation gives CASSPGLAGGREQFF.

This chain uses TRBV11-3 with TRBJ2-2; the D is unclear. Trimming cost V 3 bases and J 0 bases, with 5 bases left between them. This CDR3 comprises 14 residues. CDR1 and CDR2 (germline): SGHNT, YENEEA. The CDR3 reads CASSFLTNTGELFF. CDR3 bases: TGTGCCAGCAGCTTTTTAACGAACACCGGGGAGCTGTTTTTT.

This clone occurred once. The rearrangement uses TRBV5-1 and TRBJ2-4; possibly TRBD1 for D (6 bases). Per the germline V gene, CDR1 is SGHRS and CDR2 is YFSETQ. The CDR3 spans 16 residues. Trimming left V 4 bases short and J 1 base short, with 15 bases between. CDR3 coding DNA: TGCGCCAGCAGCCCCCTCACGCAGGGGGCCAAAAACATTCAGTACTTC. This sequence encodes CASSPLTQGAKNIQYF. The full variable domain, completed using reference TRBV5-1 and TRBJ2-4, is KAGVTQTPRYLIKTRGQQVTLSCSPISGHRSVSWYQQTPGQGLQFLFEYFSETQRNKGNFPGRFSGRQFSNSRSEMNVSTLELGDSALYLCASSPLTQGAKNIQYFGAGTRLSVL.

This clone was observed once. CDR3 in amino acids: CASKRGWDYEQYF. The CDR3, as DNA: TGTGCCAGCAAAAGGGGATGGGACTACGAGCAGTACTTC. The V and J genes are TRBV2 and TRBJ2-7; D is possibly TRBD1 (5 bases). Trimming left V 7 bases short and J 3 bases short, with 13 bases between. Germline CDR1 reads SNHLY; CDR2 reads FYNNEI. The CDR3 has 13 residues.

This chain connects TRBV30 to TRBJ2-1, with 8 positions matching TRBD2. V trimming: 3 bases; J trimming: 8 bases; junction bases outside the gene matches: 6. Germline CDR1 is GTSNPN and CDR2 is SVGIG (reference sequence). This CDR3 is 13 amino acids long. The CDR3 here is CAWRAGVRDEQFF. The DNA for the CDR3 is TGTGCCTGGAGAGCGGGAGTACGCGATGAGCAGTTCTTC. Based on the CDR3 plus reference TRBV30 and TRBJ2-1, the full variable domain is SQTIHQWPATLVQPVGSPLSLECTVEGTSNPNLYWYRQAAGRGLQLLFYSVGIGQISSEVPQNLSASRPQDRQFILSSKKLLLSDSGFYLCAWRAGVRDEQFFGPGTRLTVL.

This clone was recorded once. V and J are TRBV28 and TRBJ1-5, with no clear D. This CDR3 has 14 amino acids. Between the trimmed V and J ends, which lost 4 bases and 3 bases, there was a span of 10 bases. Germline CDR1 is MDHEN and CDR2 is SYDVKM. This chain's CDR3 is CASSYTLYNQPQHF. The CDR3, as DNA: TGTGCCAGCAGTTATACCCTATACAATCAGCCCCAGCATTTT.

The V and J genes are TRBV23-1 and TRBJ1-3; 7 bases map to TRBD1. TRBV23-1 is marked as an open reading frame, function uncertain. The CDR3 totals 17 residues. V lost 3 bases to trimming and J lost 2 bases; unmatched junction nucleotides: 10. The CDR3 sequence is CASSHPQADRAGNTIYF. CDR3 DNA sequence: TGCGCCAGCAGTCACCCTCAGGCTGACAGGGCTGGAAACACCATATATTTT.